These 8 T cell receptor beta chains were all obtained from the same sample, sequenced in a study of regulatory T cells in long-lasting Graves disease. Sample time point: persistent/refractory GD, antithyroid drugs over 5 years with positive TRAb. The authors made the TCR library using RNA they extracted from PBMCs. Arm-PCR with iRepertoire HTBI primers amplified the CDR3 regions for these TCR beta libraries. TCRdb independently ran MiXCR on the multiplex PCR reads; one entry per CDR3 protein. Here the sample spans over 250,000 distinct CDR3 sequences, approximately 20% being singletons. Sequencing was performed on peripheral blood mononuclear cells (PBMCs), taken when the disease was refractory, from a patient treated with antithyroid drugs. These receptors all stem from a female donor with Graves disease.

This clonotype was found many times. CDR3 sequence (DNA): TGTGCCAGCAGTTCAAATTACGAGCAGTACTTC. As protein: CASSSNYEQYF. The chain is built from TRBV28 and TRBJ2-7, with no clear D. The CDR3 is made up of 11 amino acids. V gave up 4 bases and J gave up 4 bases, with 5 bases separating them. CDR1 and CDR2 from the germline V gene are MDHEN and SYDVKM. The full variable domain, its missing parts supplied by reference TRBV28 and TRBJ2-7, is DVKVTQSSRYLVKRTGEKVFLECVQDMDHENMFWYRQDPGLGLRLIYFSYDVKMKEKGDIPEGYSVSREKKERFSLILESASTNQTSMYLCASSSNYEQYFGPGTRLTVT.

This clonotype was seen repeatedly, ten times or more. The J gene is TRBJ1-2, the V gene TRBV28; D not resolved. Per the germline V gene, CDR1 is MDHEN and CDR2 is SYDVKM. This CDR3 comprises 13 residues. V was shortened by 1 base and J by 5 bases, with 8 bases between the two germline ends. The CDR3 spells CASSLSPRYGYTF. The CDR3 region has the DNA TGTGCCAGCAGTTTATCCCCCCGGTATGGCTACACCTTC.

The sample holds a few counts of this clonotype. The V and J genes are TRBV13 and TRBJ2-3, with no clear D. This CDR3 spans 14 amino acids. CDR1 and CDR2 from the germline V gene are PRHDT and FYEKMQ (reference sequence). Trimming stripped 2 bases from V and 4 bases from J, with 10 bases between. Here the CDR3 DNA reads TGTGCCAGCAGCTTAACCGTGTTCGCAGATACGCAGTATTTT. It yields the protein CASSLTVFADTQYF.

This clonotype was observed a few times. V and J are TRBV3-1 and TRBJ1-4; no firm D call. The CDR3 is made up of 14 amino acids. Deletions cut 0 bases from V and 5 bases from J, with 7 bases between. Germline CDR1 is LGHDT and CDR2 is YNNKEL (reference sequence). As DNA, the CDR3 is TGTGCCAGCAGCCAAGACGTCCAGAATGAAAAACTGTTTTTT. It is translated as CASSQDVQNEKLFF. The entire variable domain, with the rest obtained from reference TRBV3-1 and TRBJ1-4, is as follows: DTAVSQTPKYLVTQMGNDKSIKCEQNLGHDTMYWYKQDSKKFLKIMFSYNNKELIINETVPNRFSPKSPDKAHLNLHINSLELGDSAVYFCASSQDVQNEKLFFGSGTQLSVL.

This clonotype appeared a few times. The rearrangement uses TRBV7-2 and TRBJ2-2; the D gene could be TRBD1 or TRBD2 (5 bases each). The CDR3 runs to 15 residues. Trimming removed 6 bases at V and 6 bases at J, with 17 bases between. The germline V gene encodes CDR1 SGHTA and CDR2 FQGNSA. The CDR3 here is CASRPSRWGSGELFF. The CDR3 DNA reads as TGTGCCAGCAGACCTAGTCGTTGGGGGTCCGGGGAGCTGTTTTTT.

V gene TRBV12-3 or TRBV12-4 combines with J gene TRBJ2-3; D possibly uses TRBD1 or TRBD2 (5 bases each). The CDR3 runs 14 residues. Trimming pared 7 bases from V and 3 bases from J, leaving 14 bases between. The CDR3 DNA reads as TGTGCCAGCACATGGACCGGGGCGACAGATACGCAGTATTTT. Translated: CASTWTGATDTQYF.

The V and J genes are TRBV20-1 and TRBJ2-7; TRBD1 aligns across 7 bases. Germline V gives CDR1 DFQATT, CDR2 SNEGSKA (reference sequence). The V gene end was trimmed by 4 bases and the J gene end by 3 bases; junction bases not matched to a gene: 6. The CDR3 is 13 residues long. The CDR3 DNA reads as TGCAGTGCTACATACCCAGGGGGCTACGAGCAGTACTTC. Protein sequence: CSATYPGGYEQYF.

The rearrangement joins TRBV11-2 to TRBJ2-1, with 9 bases that match TRBD2. Germline trimming cut 1 base from V and 4 bases from J; bases unmatched to any gene: 5. The CDR3 has 16 amino acids. The germline CDR1 and CDR2 sequences are SGHAT and FQNNGV. The CDR3 nucleotides are TGTGCCAGCAGCTTAGGACCGACTAGCGGATACAATGAGCAGTTCTTC. Amino acid sequence: CASSLGPTSGYNEQFF.